The clone carrying this TCR beta chain appeared a single time. The CDR3 has 14 amino acids. Germline lookup yields CDR1 LNHDA and CDR2 SQIVND (reference sequence). The V segment lost 6 bases and the J segment 5 bases; nucleotides outside the gene matches: 6. This sample was included in a study of blood T cell repertoires in COVID-19. Original methodology: Amplification with reference gene primers provided the estimates of nucleated cell counts. This table comes from immunoSEQ multiplex PCR, and its TCRdb copy is limited to in-frame clones, with some not included. That table supplies the V and J calls and clone size; D and trimming were determined from the DNA. The sample contains 90,000 to 120,000 clones, less than 90% of which appear only once.

Sample: peripheral blood. V and J are TRBV19 and TRBJ2-5, with TRBD2 identical over 10 bases. This TCR derives from a human donor in a cohort sampled during active COVID-19. The CDR3 region has the DNA TGTGCCAGTAGAGGGACTAGCGTTCGGGAGACCCAGTACTTC. Translating gives CASRGTSVRETQYF.